The clone carrying this TCR beta chain has ten or more counts. Its target is not known. Amplified TCR beta CDR3 regions came from RNA transcripts. In the first-round RT-PCR of the TCR CDR3, the HTBI primer set was used. TCRdb reanalysed the multiplex PCR reads using MiXCR and keeps one entry per CDR3 protein. The table shows some 300,000 distinct CDR3 sequences, with less than 15% occurring only once. The sample comes from a study of T cells in Graves' hyperthyroidism and ophthalmopathy. Study information: Peripheral blood was obtained at initial diagnosis, preceding any treatment.

Using around 10 ml of fresh peripheral blood, PBMCs were prepared. The study's findings and limits: Most clonotypes expanded in the thyroid (above 0.001) were also present in blood.

The CDR3 length is 14 residues. V was pared by 4 bases and J by 8 bases, with 6 bases of the junction left unmatched. Germline V gene sequence: CDR1 LGHNA, CDR2 YSLEER. The sequenced sample consisted of blood. The V call is TRBV4-3, the J call TRBJ1-4; TRBD1 agrees at 8 bases. This TCR was recovered from a woman in her twenties or thirties with Graves' hyperthyroidism that later progressed to Graves' ophthalmopathy. The CDR3 coding sequence is TGCGCCAGCAGCCGACGGACAGGGTTGGAAAAACTGTTTTTT. This sequence encodes CASSRRTGLEKLFF.